A selection of T cell receptor beta chains follows, all from one sample in a study of monozygotic twins with inflammatory bowel disease. TCRdb re-called the 5' RACE reads and gives one entry per CDR3 protein, without DNA. This sample's table has approximately 400,000 distinct CDR3 sequences. The sequenced material came from blood. These receptors all stem from a human donor with ulcerative colitis or Crohn's disease, or a healthy co-twin of an affected twin (not recorded which). CDR3s include the opening cysteine and the closing phenylalanine or tryptophan. The order of the fields is V gene, J gene, CDR3 protein.

TRBV20-1	TRBJ1-2	CSAREGLQGGHNYGYTF
TRBV5-1	TRBJ2-7	CASSLDDPAGTYEQYF
TRBV7-9	TRBJ1-1	CASSGIKQEAFF
TRBV24-1	TRBJ2-2	CATSLGGGPNTGELFF
TRBV7-7	TRBJ2-7	CASSYRGLPNEQYF
TRBV4-2	TRBJ2-7	CASSHRMEGLLAGGPLDDEQYF
TRBV5-5	TRBJ1-1	CASSQGGWNTEAFF
TRBV4-1	TRBJ2-3	CASSRIPVGTGGFDTQYF
TRBV5-4	TRBJ1-2	CASSLAGTRHGYTF
TRBV5-6	TRBJ2-3	CASSSDPGQGADTQYF
TRBV2	TRBJ1-2	CASHKSQGPYGYTF
TRBV9	TRBJ2-2	CASRGDIDGTGELFF
TRBV18	TRBJ2-5	CASSPSRLGAAKTQYF
TRBV29-1	TRBJ2-3	CSVSGDHTDTQYF
TRBV10-1	TRBJ2-5	CASSEAGGLETQYF
TRBV20-1	TRBJ2-3	CSARELAGTDTQYF
TRBV5-4	TRBJ2-2	CATKWGTANTGELFF
TRBV7-2	TRBJ1-2	CASSLAQTANYGYTF
TRBV4-3	TRBJ2-5	CASSQRRVQETQYF
TRBV27	TRBJ1-4	CASSLFKGREKLFF
TRBV12-3/TRBV12-4	TRBJ2-4	CASTTGRAKNIQYF
TRBV4-1	TRBJ1-2	CASSQPTGGNYGYTF
TRBV3-1	TRBJ1-6	CASSPGTGRYNSPLHF
TRBV18	TRBJ1-2	CASSPISGVHYGYTF
TRBV20-1	TRBJ2-4	CSAPARDSGNIQYF
TRBV6-1	TRBJ1-6	CASRPGESYNSPLHF
TRBV28	TRBJ2-7	CASLSVTYEQYF
TRBV5-1	TRBJ1-1	CASSLDGLWTEAFF
TRBV7-2	TRBJ1-5	CASSLGHYSIQPQHF
TRBV29-1	TRBJ1-2	CSVSRRDRGQWDGYTF
TRBV28	TRBJ2-7	CASSVLSGEKYEQYF
TRBV20-1	TRBJ2-5	CSASGGARETQYF
TRBV7-2	TRBJ2-3	CASKLAGGTDTQYF
TRBV5-1	TRBJ2-2	CASSGRTATGELFF
TRBV2	TRBJ1-1	CASSASGTEAFF
TRBV7-6	TRBJ2-5	CASSPGGTAETQYF
TRBV5-1	TRBJ1-1	CASSPRTGEIVGGAFF
TRBV4-1	TRBJ2-3	CASSQVSIAGGSPTQYF
TRBV11-2	TRBJ1-2	CASSLVSGTGGSPGGYTF
TRBV5-4	TRBJ2-7	CASSLGGQGLYEQYF
TRBV5-1	TRBJ2-2	CASSLFSAVAGELFF
TRBV7-9	TRBJ2-3	CASSSGMGSSRDTQYF